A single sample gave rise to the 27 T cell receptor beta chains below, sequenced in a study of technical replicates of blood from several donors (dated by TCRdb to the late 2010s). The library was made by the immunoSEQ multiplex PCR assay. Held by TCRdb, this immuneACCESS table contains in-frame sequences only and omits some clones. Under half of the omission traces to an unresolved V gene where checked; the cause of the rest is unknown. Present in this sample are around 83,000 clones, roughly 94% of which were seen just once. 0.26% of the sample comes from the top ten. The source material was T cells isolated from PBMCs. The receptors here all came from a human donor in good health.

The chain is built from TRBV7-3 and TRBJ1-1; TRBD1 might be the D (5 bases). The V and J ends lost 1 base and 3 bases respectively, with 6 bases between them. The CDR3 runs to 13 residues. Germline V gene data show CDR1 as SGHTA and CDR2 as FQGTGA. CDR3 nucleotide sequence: TGTGCCAGCAGCTTAATGACAGACACTGAAGCTTTCTTT. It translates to CASSLMTDTEAFF.

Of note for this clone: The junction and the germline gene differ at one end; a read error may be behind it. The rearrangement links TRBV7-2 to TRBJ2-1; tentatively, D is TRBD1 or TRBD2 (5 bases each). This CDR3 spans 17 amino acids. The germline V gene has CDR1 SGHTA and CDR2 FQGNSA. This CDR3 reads CASSLALGLVIGDEQFF. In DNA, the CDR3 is TGTGCCAGCAGCCTAGCCCTCGGGCTAGTAATAGGGGATGAGCAGTTCTTC.

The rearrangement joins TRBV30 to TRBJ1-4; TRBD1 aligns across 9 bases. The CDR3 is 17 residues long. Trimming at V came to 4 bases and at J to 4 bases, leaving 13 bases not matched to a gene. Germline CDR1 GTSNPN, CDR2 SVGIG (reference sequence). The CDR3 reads CAWNSGQGIWGNEKLFF. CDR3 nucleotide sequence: TGTGCCTGGAACTCGGGACAGGGAATTTGGGGTAATGAAAAACTGTTTTTT.

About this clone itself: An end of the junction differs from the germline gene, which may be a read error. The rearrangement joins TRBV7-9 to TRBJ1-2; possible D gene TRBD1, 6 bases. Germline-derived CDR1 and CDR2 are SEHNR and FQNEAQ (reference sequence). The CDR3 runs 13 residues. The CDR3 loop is CASSGVAGDGYTF. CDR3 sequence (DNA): TGTGCCAGCAGCGGGGTGGCAGGGGATGGTTACACCTTC. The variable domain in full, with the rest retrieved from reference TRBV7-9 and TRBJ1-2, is DTGVSQNPRHKITKRGQNVTFRCDPISEHNRLYWYRQTLGQGPEFLTYFQNEAQLEKSRLLSDRFSAERPKGSFSTLEIQRTEQGDSAMYLCASSGVAGDGYTFGSGTRLTVV.

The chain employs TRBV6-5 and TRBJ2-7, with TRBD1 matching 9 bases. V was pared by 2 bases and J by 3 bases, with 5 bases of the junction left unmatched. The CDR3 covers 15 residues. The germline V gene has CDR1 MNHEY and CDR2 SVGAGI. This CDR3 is CASSYETGGIYEQYF. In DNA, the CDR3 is TGTGCCAGCAGTTACGAGACAGGGGGTATCTACGAGCAGTACTTC.

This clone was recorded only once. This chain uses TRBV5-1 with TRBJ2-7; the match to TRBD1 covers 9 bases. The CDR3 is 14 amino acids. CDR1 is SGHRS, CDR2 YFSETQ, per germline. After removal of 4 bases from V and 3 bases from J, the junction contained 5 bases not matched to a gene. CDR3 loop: CASSRTGANYEQYF. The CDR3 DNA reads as TGCGCCAGCAGCCGGACAGGGGCAAACTACGAGCAGTACTTC.

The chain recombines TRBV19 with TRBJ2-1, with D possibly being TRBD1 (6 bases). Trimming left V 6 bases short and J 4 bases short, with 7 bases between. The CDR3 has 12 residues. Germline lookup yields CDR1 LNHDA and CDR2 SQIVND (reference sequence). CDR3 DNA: TGTGCCAGTAGGAGGGGGTACAATGAGCAGTTCTTC. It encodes CASRRGYNEQFF.

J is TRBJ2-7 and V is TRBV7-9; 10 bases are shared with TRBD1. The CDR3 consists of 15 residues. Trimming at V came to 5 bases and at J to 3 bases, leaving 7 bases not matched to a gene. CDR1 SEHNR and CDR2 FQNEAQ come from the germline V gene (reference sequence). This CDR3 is CASSPPGQGIYEQYF. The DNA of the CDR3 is TGTGCCAGCAGCCCACCGGGACAGGGGATCTACGAGCAGTACTTC.

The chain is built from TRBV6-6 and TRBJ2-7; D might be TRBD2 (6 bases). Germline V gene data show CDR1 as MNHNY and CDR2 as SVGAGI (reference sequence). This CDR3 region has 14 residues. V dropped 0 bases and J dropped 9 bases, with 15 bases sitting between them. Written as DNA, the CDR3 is TGTGCCAGCAGTTACTCGACGAGCTCGGGGGTGCAGTACTTC. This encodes CASSYSTSSGVQYF.

The CDR3 DNA follows: TGCGCCAGCAGTGAGTCGACTCAAGGGAACACCGGGGAGCTGTTTTTT. Amino acid sequence: CASSESTQGNTGELFF. The rearrangement uses TRBV10-2 and TRBJ2-2; D uncertain. CDR1 is WSHSY, CDR2 SAAADI, per germline. The CDR3 has 16 residues. V lost 0 bases, J lost 1 base, and 9 bases lay in between.

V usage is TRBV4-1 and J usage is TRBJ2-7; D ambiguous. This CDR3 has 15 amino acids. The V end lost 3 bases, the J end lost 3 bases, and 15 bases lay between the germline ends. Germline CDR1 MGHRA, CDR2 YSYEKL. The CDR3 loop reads CASSQLEIAVYEQYF. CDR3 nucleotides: TGCGCCAGCAGCCAGCTTGAGATAGCAGTCTACGAGCAGTACTTC.

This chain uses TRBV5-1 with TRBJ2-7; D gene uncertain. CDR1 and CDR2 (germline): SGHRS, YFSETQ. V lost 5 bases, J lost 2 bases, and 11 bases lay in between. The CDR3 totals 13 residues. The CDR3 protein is CASSSRGTYEQYF. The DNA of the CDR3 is TGCGCCAGCAGTTCGCGCGGAACCTACGAGCAGTACTTC.

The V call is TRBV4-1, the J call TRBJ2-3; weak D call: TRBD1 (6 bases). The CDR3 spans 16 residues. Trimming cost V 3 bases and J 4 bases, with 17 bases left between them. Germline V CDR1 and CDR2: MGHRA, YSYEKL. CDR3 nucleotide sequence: TGCGCCAGCAGCCACGCCCCTACGGACAGAGCAGATACGCAGTATTTT. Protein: CASSHAPTDRADTQYF.

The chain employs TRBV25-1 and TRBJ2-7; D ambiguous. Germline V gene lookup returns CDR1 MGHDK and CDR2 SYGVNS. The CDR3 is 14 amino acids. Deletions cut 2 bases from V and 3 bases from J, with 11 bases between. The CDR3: CASSEPGRRYEQYF. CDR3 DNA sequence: TGTGCCAGCAGTGAACCGGGTCGCCGCTACGAGCAGTACTTC.

For the CDR3, the DNA is TGTGCCAGTAGTCTCGGACAGGGGGCCCACACTGAAGCTTTCTTT. Translated: CASSLGQGAHTEAFF. The rearrangement links TRBV19 to TRBJ1-1; the match to TRBD1 covers 11 bases. Germline trimming cut 5 bases from V and 3 bases from J; bases unmatched to any gene: 5. Germline CDR1 LNHDA, CDR2 SQIVND (reference sequence). The CDR3 sequence is 15 residues long.

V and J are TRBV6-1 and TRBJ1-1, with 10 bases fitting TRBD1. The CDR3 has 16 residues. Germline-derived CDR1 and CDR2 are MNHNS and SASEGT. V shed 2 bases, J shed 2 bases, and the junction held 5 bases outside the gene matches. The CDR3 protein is CASSEPRTGGNTEAFF. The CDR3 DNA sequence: TGTGCCAGCAGTGAACCAAGGACAGGGGGAAACACTGAAGCTTTCTTT.

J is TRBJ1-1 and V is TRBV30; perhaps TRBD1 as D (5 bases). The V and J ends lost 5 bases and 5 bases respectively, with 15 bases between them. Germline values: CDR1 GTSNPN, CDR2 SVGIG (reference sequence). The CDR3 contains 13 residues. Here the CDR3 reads CAWSRDSGTEAFF. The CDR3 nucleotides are TGTGCCTGGTCGCGGGACTCAGGGACTGAAGCTTTCTTT.

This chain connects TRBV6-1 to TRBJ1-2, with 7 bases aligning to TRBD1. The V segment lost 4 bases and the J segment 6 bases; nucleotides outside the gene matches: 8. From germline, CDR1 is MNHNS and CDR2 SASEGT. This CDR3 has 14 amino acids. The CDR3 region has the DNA TGTGCCAGCAGTGGTTGGGTAGGGGGCGATGGCTACACCTTC. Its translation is CASSGWVGGDGYTF.

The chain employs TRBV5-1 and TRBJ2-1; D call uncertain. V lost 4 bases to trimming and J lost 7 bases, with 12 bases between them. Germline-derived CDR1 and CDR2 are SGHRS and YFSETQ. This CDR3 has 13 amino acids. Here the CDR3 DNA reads TGCGCCAGCAGCCTTAACCCCGGGAATGAGCAGTTCTTC. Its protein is CASSLNPGNEQFF. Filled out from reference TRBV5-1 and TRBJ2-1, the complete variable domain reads KAGVTQTPRYLIKTRGQQVTLSCSPISGHRSVSWYQQTPGQGLQFLFEYFSETQRNKGNFPGRFSGRQFSNSRSEMNVSTLELGDSALYLCASSLNPGNEQFFGPGTRLTVL.

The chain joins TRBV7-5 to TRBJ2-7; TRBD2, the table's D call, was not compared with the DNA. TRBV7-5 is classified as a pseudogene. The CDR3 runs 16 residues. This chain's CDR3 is CVRSYQDGRYFYEQYF. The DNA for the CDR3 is TGTGTCAGAAGCTATCAGGACGGGAGATATTTCTACGAGCAGTACTTC.

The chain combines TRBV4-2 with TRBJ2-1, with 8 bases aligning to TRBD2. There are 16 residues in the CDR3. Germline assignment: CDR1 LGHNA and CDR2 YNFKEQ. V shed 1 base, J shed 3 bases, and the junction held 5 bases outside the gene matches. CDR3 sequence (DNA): TGTGCCAGCAGCCAAGCTGACCTAGCGGGCTACAATGAGCAGTTCTTC. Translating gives CASSQADLAGYNEQFF.

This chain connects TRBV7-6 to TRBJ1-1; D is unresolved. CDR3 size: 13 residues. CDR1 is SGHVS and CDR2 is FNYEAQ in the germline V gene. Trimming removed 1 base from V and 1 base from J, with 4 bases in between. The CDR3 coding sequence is TGTGCCAGCAGCTTAGGCAGGAACACTGAAGCTTTCTTT. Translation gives CASSLGRNTEAFF.

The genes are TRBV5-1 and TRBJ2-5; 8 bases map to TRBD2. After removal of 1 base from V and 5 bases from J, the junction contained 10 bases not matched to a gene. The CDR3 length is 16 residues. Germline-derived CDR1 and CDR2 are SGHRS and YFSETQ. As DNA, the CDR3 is TGCGCCAGCAGCTTGATGTCGGGAGGGTACTCGGAGACCCAGTACTTC. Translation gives CASSLMSGGYSETQYF.

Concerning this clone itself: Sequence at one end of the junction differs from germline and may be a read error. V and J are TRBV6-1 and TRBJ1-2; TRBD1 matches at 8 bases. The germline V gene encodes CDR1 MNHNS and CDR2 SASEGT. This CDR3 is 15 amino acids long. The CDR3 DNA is TGTGCCAGCAGTGAAGGGACAGGGCCTAACCATGGCTACACCTTC. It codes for CASSEGTGPNHGYTF.

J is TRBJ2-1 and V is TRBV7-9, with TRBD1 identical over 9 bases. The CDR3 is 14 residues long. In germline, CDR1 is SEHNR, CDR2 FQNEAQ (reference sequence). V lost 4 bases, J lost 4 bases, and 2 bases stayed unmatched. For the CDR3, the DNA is TGTGCCAGCAGCTCGGACAGGGGATACAATGAGCAGTTCTTC. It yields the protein CASSSDRGYNEQFF.

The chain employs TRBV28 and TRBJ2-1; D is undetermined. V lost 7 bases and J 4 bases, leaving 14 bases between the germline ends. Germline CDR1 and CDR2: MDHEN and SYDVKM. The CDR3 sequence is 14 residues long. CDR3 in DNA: TGTGCCAGCACCTCACGGAGTCGATACAATGAGCAGTTCTTC. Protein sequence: CASTSRSRYNEQFF. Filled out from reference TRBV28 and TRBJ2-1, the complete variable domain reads DVKVTQSSRYLVKRTGEKVFLECVQDMDHENMFWYRQDPGLGLRLIYFSYDVKMKEKGDIPEGYSVSREKKERFSLILESASTNQTSMYLCASTSRSRYNEQFFGPGTRLTVL.

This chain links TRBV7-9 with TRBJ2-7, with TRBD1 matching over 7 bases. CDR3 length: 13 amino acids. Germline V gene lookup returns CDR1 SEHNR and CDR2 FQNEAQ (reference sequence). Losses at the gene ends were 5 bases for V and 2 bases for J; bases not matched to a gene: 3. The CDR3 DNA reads TGTGCCAGCAGCGGGGACAGTCCCTACGAGCAGTACTTC. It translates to CASSGDSPYEQYF. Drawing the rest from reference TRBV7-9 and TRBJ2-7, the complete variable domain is DTGVSQNPRHKITKRGQNVTFRCDPISEHNRLYWYRQTLGQGPEFLTYFQNEAQLEKSRLLSDRFSAERPKGSFSTLEIQRTEQGDSAMYLCASSGDSPYEQYFGPGTRLTVT.